One sample yielded the 8 T cell receptor beta chains listed below, sequenced in a study of cytomegalovirus exposure and HLA in healthy donors. PCR primers comprised 60 Vbeta and 13 Jbeta primers. Data came from immunoSEQ multiplex PCR; TCRdb stores just in-frame clones and leaves some out. This sample carries approximately 150,000 clones, almost 80% of them seen once, and the ten largest clones take 0.95% to 1.5%. Specimen: PBMCs. The receptors stem from a woman in her fifties or sixties in good health and CMV-seronegative.

V gene TRBV6-5 combines with J gene TRBJ1-2; D possibly corresponds to TRBD1 (6 bases). CDR3 length equals 14 residues. Trimming left V 6 bases short and J 4 bases short, with 15 bases between. CDR1 is MNHEY, CDR2 SVGAGI, per germline. CDR3 amino acids: CASRLQGQTYGYTF. The CDR3, as DNA: TGTGCCAGCAGACTACAGGGACAAACCTATGGCTACACCTTC.

This clone was seen a handful of times. CDR3 sequence (DNA): TGCGCCAGCAGCTTCCTGACGGGAAGCACAGATACGCAGTATTTT. Translation: CASSFLTGSTDTQYF. The chain combines TRBV5-1 with TRBJ2-3; a possible D gene is TRBD2 (5 bases). Trimming shortened V by 2 bases and J by 0 bases, and 10 bases separated the two germline ends. Germline lookup yields CDR1 SGHRS and CDR2 YFSETQ. The CDR3 is made up of 15 amino acids.

CDR3 protein: CASTLLQGTQPQHF. DNA for the CDR3: TGTGCCAGCACCCTACTTCAGGGAACCCAGCCCCAGCATTTT. The chain links TRBV28 to TRBJ1-5, with D perhaps TRBD1 (5 bases). The CDR3 consists of 14 residues. The V and J ends lost 7 bases and 7 bases respectively, with 17 bases between them. Germline lookup yields CDR1 MDHEN and CDR2 SYDVKM.

The chain combines TRBV29-1 with TRBJ2-7; D might be TRBD2 (5 bases). Germline V lookup: CDR1 SQVTM, CDR2 ANQGSEA. CDR3 length: 13 residues. V was trimmed by 5 bases and J by 0 bases, leaving 11 bases between them. The CDR3: CSVRGPPSYEQYF. In DNA form, the CDR3 reads TGCAGCGTTAGAGGGCCCCCCTCCTACGAGCAGTACTTC.

The CDR3 protein is CASRSGFPDTQYF. The CDR3 region has the DNA TGTGCCAGCAGGTCAGGGTTCCCAGATACGCAGTATTTT. The V call is TRBV7-2, the J call TRBJ2-3; maybe TRBD1 (5 bases). V was cut by 6 bases and J by 4 bases, with 11 bases left in between. Germline-derived CDR1 and CDR2 are SGHTA and FQGNSA. The CDR3 is made up of 13 amino acids.

The chain carries TRBV9 and TRBJ1-1; D perhaps matches TRBD1 (6 bases). Between the trimmed V and J ends, which lost 3 bases and 3 bases, there was a span of 18 bases. CDR1 SGDLS and CDR2 YYNGEE come from the germline V gene. CDR3 length: 16 residues. CDR3 in DNA: TGTGCCAGCAGCGCCCCTTTACAGGGTGGGGACACTGAAGCTTTCTTT. Translating gives CASSAPLQGGDTEAFF.

The chain has TRBV9 and TRBJ2-3; TRBD2 matches 7 bases. This CDR3 spans 17 amino acids. Germline V gives CDR1 SGDLS, CDR2 YYNGEE. Trimming cost V 4 bases and J 2 bases; bases outside gene matches: 13. The CDR3: CASSPSGAGRPTDTQYF. As DNA, the CDR3 is TGTGCCAGCAGCCCCTCGGGAGCGGGGAGACCCACAGATACGCAGTATTTT.

The V call is TRBV18, the J call TRBJ1-5; 8 bases are a match to TRBD1. Germline CDR1 KGHSH, CDR2 LQKENI. The CDR3 covers 16 residues. V lost 3 bases and J lost 3; bases outside the gene matches: 7. CDR3 nucleotide sequence: TGTGCCAGCTCACCGACGACAGGGGCCCTCAATCAGCCCCAGCATTTT. Residues: CASSPTTGALNQPQHF. The entire variable domain, with the rest obtained from reference TRBV18 and TRBJ1-5, is as follows: NAGVMQNPRHLVRRRGQEARLRCSPMKGHSHVYWYRQLPEEGLKFMVYLQKENIIDESGMPKERFSAEFPKEGPSILRIQQVVRGDSAAYFCASSPTTGALNQPQHFGDGTRLSIL.